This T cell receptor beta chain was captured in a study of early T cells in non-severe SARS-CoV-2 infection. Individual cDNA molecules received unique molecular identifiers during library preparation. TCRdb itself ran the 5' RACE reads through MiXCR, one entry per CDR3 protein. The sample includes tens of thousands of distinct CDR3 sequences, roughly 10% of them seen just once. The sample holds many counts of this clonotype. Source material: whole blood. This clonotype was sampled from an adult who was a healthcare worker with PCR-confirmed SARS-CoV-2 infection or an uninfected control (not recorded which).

The CDR3 is CASSFRGEQFF. DNA of the CDR3: TGTGCCAGCAGCTTCAGGGGGGAGCAGTTCTTC. The gene calls are TRBV7-8 and TRBJ2-1, with 7 positions matching TRBD1. Trimming cost V 3 bases and J 10 bases; bases outside gene matches: 0. Germline CDR1 and CDR2: SGHVS and FQNEAQ. CDR3 size: 11 residues.